This T cell receptor beta chain was found in a study of blood T cell repertoires in COVID-19. Background on the study: The United States, Italy and Spain provided the acute and convalescent COVID-19 samples.

This CDR3 has 12 amino acids. Germline V gene lookup returns CDR1 SGHTA and CDR2 FQGNSA. V was shortened by 5 bases and J by 5 bases, with 7 bases between the two germline ends. Per the original data handling: Reference gene primers were amplified, and this amplification served to estimate nucleated cell counts. Some clones are missing from TCRdb's copy, which holds only in-frame ones; the method was immunoSEQ multiplex PCR. The D gene and trimming were derived from the DNA, and the V and J assignments and clone size from that table. Among roughly 130,000 clones listed, roughly 82% were seen once. The genes are TRBV7-2 and TRBJ2-1; unclear D gene. The TCR comes from a man aged 80 or over with acute or convalescent COVID-19. The specimen was peripheral blood. The CDR3 DNA reads as TGTGCCAGCAGCCGCGATAACAATGAGCAGTTCTTC. This sequence encodes CASSRDNNEQFF.